The clone carrying this T cell receptor (beta chain) was picked up many times. Its antigen is not known. The data originate from a study of T-cell reconstitution after alpha-beta-depleted transplantation in children. Preparing the TCRbeta library involved the use of unique molecular identifiers. TCRdb re-called the PCR reads through MiXCR, storing one row per CDR3 protein. The sample lists approximately 97,000 distinct CDR3 sequences; 4.5% to 7.5% were seen once. Study-level findings and limits: Several hundred graft clones that had expanded were reportedly the source of alpha-beta T cells about two months after transplant. The origin of high day-60 TCRbeta diversity in some patients lay in surviving recipient T cells and thymic progenitors. Diversity and T-cell counts at one year after transplant derived mostly from new T cells.

The CDR3 extends over 12 amino acids. Germline assignment: CDR1 DFQATT and CDR2 SNEGSKA (reference sequence). The junction had 0 bases not matched to a gene; V was cut back by 7 bases and J by 4 bases. Sample: PBMCs, mostly from graft donor cells, taken 60 days after TCRalphabeta/CD19-depleted stem cell transplant. The origin of this receptor is a female patient aged 2-10 years who had a stem cell transplant for Fanconi anemia, so the T cells may come from the graft donor. The gene calls are TRBV20-1 and TRBJ2-3; 12 bases map to TRBD2. CDR3 sequence (DNA): TGCAGTGGACTAGCGGGAGCAGATACGCAGTATTTT. Its protein product is CSGLAGADTQYF.